A single sample gave rise to the 9 T cell receptor beta chains below, sequenced in a study of a mutant IDH1 vaccine in newly diagnosed glioma. Indicated time point: week 23, last vaccination. Topical imiquimod accompanied each vaccine dose, which consisted of 300 ug of mutant IDH1 20-mer peptide. These receptors have no known antigen. Data came from immunoSEQ multiplex PCR; TCRdb stores just in-frame clones and leaves some out. The data contain tens of thousands of clones, under 80% of them seen just once; the ten biggest clones take up 5% to 6%. The sequences come from PBMCs, collected from a glioma patient whose treatment included an IDH1 peptide vaccine. These receptors were collected from a man aged 50-60 years with glioma.

In its sample, this clone was seen a few times. This sequence joins TRBV7-2 and TRBJ1-2; a weak D match, TRBD1 (5 bases). Germline-derived CDR1 and CDR2 are SGHTA and FQGNSA. The CDR3 extends over 13 amino acids. Trimming shortened V by 3 bases and J by 8 bases, and 13 bases separated the two germline ends. In nucleotides, the CDR3 is TGTGCCAGCAGCTTCCAGGGAGGGGACGGCTACACCTTC. It yields the protein CASSFQGGDGYTF.

The DNA of the CDR3 is TGCGCCAGCAGCACCGGGACAGAGAAAAACATTCAGTACTTC. The encoded protein is CASSTGTEKNIQYF. The gene calls are TRBV5-1 and TRBJ2-4, with 7 bases fitting TRBD1. The CDR3 extends over 14 amino acids. J was trimmed by 4 bases and V by 4 bases; bases with no gene match: 5. From germline, CDR1 is SGHRS and CDR2 YFSETQ.

The chain employs TRBV2 and TRBJ1-5, with D uncertain. The ends were cut back, 7 bases at V and 7 bases at J, with 11 bases in the middle. CDR1 and CDR2 (germline): SNHLY, FYNNEI. The CDR3 totals 12 residues. The DNA for the CDR3 is TGTGCCAGCAATGAGGTCCCGCAGCCCCAGCATTTT. Translating gives CASNEVPQPQHF.

The J gene is TRBJ2-5, the V gene TRBV11-3; 13 positions agree with TRBD2. The CDR3 spans 15 residues. Germline-derived CDR1 and CDR2 are SGHNT and YENEEA. J was trimmed by 3 bases and V by 5 bases; bases with no gene match: 3. The CDR3 DNA reads TGTGCCAGCAGCAACGGACTAGCGGGGGAAGAGACCCAGTACTTC. Its protein product is CASSNGLAGEETQYF.

The chain combines TRBV2 with TRBJ1-1, with a possible D match to TRBD1 (5 bases). From germline, CDR1 is SNHLY and CDR2 FYNNEI. This CDR3 region has 13 residues. Between the trimmed V and J ends, which lost 6 bases and 10 bases, there was a span of 18 bases. The CDR3 DNA is TGTGCCAGCAGCGACTCGAACCGCGGGGGAGCTTTCTTT. Protein: CASSDSNRGGAFF.

The CDR3 loop is CASSSTHRGLGTEAFF. DNA of the CDR3: TGTGCCAGCAGCTCAACCCACAGGGGATTGGGCACTGAAGCTTTCTTT. The rearrangement links TRBV11-2 to TRBJ1-1, with 7 bases aligning to TRBD1. The germline V gene has CDR1 SGHAT and CDR2 FQNNGV. V was pared by 4 bases and J by 4 bases, with 12 bases of the junction left unmatched. The CDR3 has 16 amino acids.

The genes are TRBV14 and TRBJ2-1; D unresolved. This CDR3 spans 16 amino acids. V lost 0 bases to trimming and J lost 1 base, with 10 bases between them. Germline-derived CDR1 and CDR2 are SGHDN and FVKESK. The CDR3 region is CASSQDSAASYNEQFF. CDR3 coding DNA: TGTGCCAGCAGCCAAGATTCCGCCGCGTCCTACAATGAGCAGTTCTTC.

The J gene is TRBJ1-1, the V gene TRBV6-5; D unclear. The germline V gene encodes CDR1 MNHEY and CDR2 SVGAGI. The length of the CDR3 is 14 residues. The ends were cut back, 2 bases at V and 11 bases at J, with 18 bases in the middle. The CDR3 DNA is TGTGCCAGCAGTTACGAGCGGTCAAGACGGGAGGCTTTCTTT. It yields the protein CASSYERSRREAFF.

This chain links TRBV6-5 with TRBJ1-2; TRBD1 might be the D (5 bases). The CDR3 sequence is 13 residues long. V gave up 6 bases and J gave up 8 bases, with 16 bases separating them. Looked up from germline, CDR1 is MNHEY and CDR2 is SVGAGI. In nucleotides, the CDR3 is TGTGCCAGCAGGAGGGACGGGGCGGGCGGCTACACCTTC. This translates into CASRRDGAGGYTF.